This is a list of T cell receptor beta chains from one sample in a study of Graves' ophthalmopathy and Graves' hyperthyroidism. TCRdb processed the multiplex PCR reads anew with MiXCR; each CDR3 protein has one entry. This table holds 650,000 to 900,000 distinct CDR3 sequences, around 40% found once. The source material was peripheral blood. These receptors originate from an adult man with Graves' ophthalmopathy. Both conserved end residues are part of each CDR3. A D gene is named only where the DNA matches it firmly. Only some rows state a clone size, as once, few, many or a class for expanded clones.

CDR3 | D | V | size
CSAGGLAGVHEQYF | TRBD2 | TRBV20-1 | few
CASSLFGQGYGYTF | TRBD1 | TRBV9 | few
CASCETGNTIYF | - | TRBV25-1 | -
CASSLVVGTPPYGYTF | - | TRBV12-3/TRBV12-4 | -
CASSLGSGIDYGYTF | - | TRBV7-9 | few
CASRNTGTGLYGYTF | TRBD1 | TRBV10-3 | once
CASSYSRGDSPLHF | - | TRBV6-5 | many
CASSLYETGEKLFF | - | TRBV25-1 | -
CASSLRPGGSTGELFF | TRBD1 | TRBV7-3 | many
CASSEGSYSNQPQHF | - | TRBV19 | -
CASSVGPLIGETQYF | - | TRBV9 | few
CASSLAGGQVYGYTF | - | TRBV5-8 | few
CASSKGQETQYF | - | TRBV7-9 | many
CASSQEAGAGGNTIYF | - | TRBV3-1 | few
CASSLVRYGGRSNQPQHF | - | TRBV11-2 | -
CASSLAGGHLTFF | - | TRBV5-1 | -
CASKEWGAGEKLFF | - | TRBV10-2 | -
CATSATTGNQPQHF | TRBD1 | TRBV24-1 | many
CSGIRGTGNTIYF | - | TRBV29-1 | -
CASSRVPGGSSPLHF | - | TRBV10-3 | many
CASSQSSGRNYGYTF | - | TRBV10-3 | -
CASNDRDGEKLFF | TRBD1 | TRBV9 | many
CASSSPDGGEKLFF | - | TRBV12-3/TRBV12-4 | -
CASSGRDRAYYSNQPQHF | TRBD1 | TRBV24-1 | -
CATKTGTGNTEAFF | TRBD1 | TRBV10-3 | -
CSATIRGVPNQPQHF | - | TRBV20-1 | few
CAISRDRYSGANVLTF | TRBD1 | TRBV10-3 | -
CASSSRDRAHEQYF | TRBD1 | TRBV6-6 | many
CASSLGWGGMNTEAFF | - | TRBV7-6 | many
CASSPSKTTNEKLFF | - | TRBV7-3 | -
CSARLSGNTIYF | - | TRBV20-1 | many
CASSVGRGVQETQYF | TRBD2 | TRBV6-8 | -
CSARDLDRRVSYEQYF | - | TRBV20-1 | -
CASSVRWAGNTEAFF | - | TRBV6-5 | -
CASSLGRQGPFYGYTF | TRBD1 | TRBV7-9 | -
CASSALGQGKGQYF | TRBD1 | TRBV24-1 | -
CASSLGRGRGTGELFF | TRBD2 | TRBV7-9 | -
CSAALSLTGSLIGQPQHF | TRBD1 | TRBV20-1 | few
CSAEAPGDYGYTF | - | TRBV20-1 | few
CASSGKTPLHF | - | TRBV6-1 | few
CASSLAGTGREAFF | TRBD1 | TRBV5-8 | few
CASSLGGTADSYEQYF | - | TRBV5-4 | few
CASIAHTEAFF | - | TRBV25-1 | many
CASSSGGLNTEAFF | - | TRBV25-1 | -
CASSLQGPSSYEQYF | TRBD1 | TRBV6-5 | -
CASSYPEGKLFF | - | TRBV25-1 | -
CASTRDRVDEQYF | TRBD1 | TRBV2 | many
CASSLPGRGSYEQYF | - | TRBV19 | few
CASSFPGGTGELFF | - | TRBV7-3 | many
CASGGLAEANTGELFF | - | TRBV19 | few
CASSPLGGTRADQPQHF | - | TRBV12-3/TRBV12-4 | -
CASSLHRGPYGYTF | TRBD1 | TRBV7-9 | -
CANSYMGTEAFF | - | TRBV6-5 | -
CASSQSPYEQYF | - | TRBV28 | -
CAISEGGSSNQPQHF | - | TRBV10-3 | many
CASSWGLNRQETQYF | TRBD2 | TRBV11-2 | -
CASSLDTRLDEQYF | - | TRBV19 | -
CASSFGGGGGANVLTF | - | TRBV7-8 | -
CASSSTVTGSAFF | TRBD1 | TRBV2 | -
CASSIGTRPGELFF | TRBD2 | TRBV19 | -